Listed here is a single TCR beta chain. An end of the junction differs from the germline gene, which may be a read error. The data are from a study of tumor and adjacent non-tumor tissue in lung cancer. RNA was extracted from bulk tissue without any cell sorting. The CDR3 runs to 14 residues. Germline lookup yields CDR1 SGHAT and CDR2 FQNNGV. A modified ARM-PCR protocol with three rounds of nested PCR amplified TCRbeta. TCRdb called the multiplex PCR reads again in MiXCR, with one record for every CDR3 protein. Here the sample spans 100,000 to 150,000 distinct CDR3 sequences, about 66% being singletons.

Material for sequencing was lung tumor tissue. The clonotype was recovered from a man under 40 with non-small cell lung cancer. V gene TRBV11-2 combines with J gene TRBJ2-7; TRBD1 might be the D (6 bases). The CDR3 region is CASSLARGNYDQYF. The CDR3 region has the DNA TGTGCCAGCAGCTTAGCAAGGGGGAACTACGATCAGTACTTC.